The clone carrying this T cell receptor beta chain has more than one count but fewer than ten. The sample belongs to a study of cytomegalovirus exposure and HLA in healthy donors. Trimming stripped 6 bases from V and 0 bases from J, with 8 bases between. The CDR3 contains 13 residues. CDR1 and CDR2 (germline): MDHEN, SYDVKM. PCR primers comprised 60 Vbeta and 13 Jbeta primers. Generated by immunoSEQ multiplex PCR, the TCRdb table keeps only in-frame clones and is missing some. This sample has some 140,000 clones, with around 82% found just once. The chain joins TRBV28 to TRBJ1-1; D call uncertain. The origin of this receptor is a middle-aged woman in good health and CMV-seropositive. Sequenced input: PBMCs. CDR3 sequence: CASREVLNTEAFF. The CDR3 coding sequence is TGTGCCAGCAGGGAGGTCTTGAACACTGAAGCTTTCTTT. Filled out from reference TRBV28 and TRBJ1-1, the complete variable domain reads DVKVTQSSRYLVKRTGEKVFLECVQDMDHENMFWYRQDPGLGLRLIYFSYDVKMKEKGDIPEGYSVSREKKERFSLILESASTNQTSMYLCASREVLNTEAFFGQGTRLTVV.